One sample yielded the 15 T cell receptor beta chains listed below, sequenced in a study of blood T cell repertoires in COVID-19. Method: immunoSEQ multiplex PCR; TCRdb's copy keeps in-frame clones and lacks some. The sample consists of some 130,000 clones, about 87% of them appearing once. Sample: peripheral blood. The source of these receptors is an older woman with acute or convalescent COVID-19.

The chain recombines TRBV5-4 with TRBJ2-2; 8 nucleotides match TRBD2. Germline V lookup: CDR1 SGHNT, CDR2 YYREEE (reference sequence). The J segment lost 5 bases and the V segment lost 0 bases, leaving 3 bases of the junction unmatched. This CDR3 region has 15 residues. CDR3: CASSLGSGKTGELFF. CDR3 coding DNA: TGTGCCAGCAGCTTGGGTAGCGGGAAGACCGGGGAGCTGTTTTTT.

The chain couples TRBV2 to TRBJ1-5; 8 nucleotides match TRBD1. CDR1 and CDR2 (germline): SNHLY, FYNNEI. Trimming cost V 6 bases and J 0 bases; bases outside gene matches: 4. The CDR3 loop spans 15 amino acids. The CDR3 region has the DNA TGTGCCAGCAGGCCAGGACAGGGTAGCAATCAGCCCCAGCATTTT. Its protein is CASRPGQGSNQPQHF. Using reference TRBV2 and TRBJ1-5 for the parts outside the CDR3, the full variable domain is EPEVTQTPSHQVTQMGQEVILRCVPISNHLYFYWYRQILGQKVEFLVSFYNNEISEKSEIFDDQFSVERPDGSNFTLKIRSTKLEDSAMYFCASRPGQGSNQPQHFGDGTRLSIL.

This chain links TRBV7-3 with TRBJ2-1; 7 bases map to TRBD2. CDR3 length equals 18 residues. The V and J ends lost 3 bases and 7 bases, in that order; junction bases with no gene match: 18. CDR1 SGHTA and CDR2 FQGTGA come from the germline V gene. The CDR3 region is CASSLGGGPRLKSNEQFF. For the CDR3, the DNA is TGTGCCAGCAGCTTGGGGGGAGGGCCCCGGTTAAAAAGTAATGAGCAGTTCTTC.

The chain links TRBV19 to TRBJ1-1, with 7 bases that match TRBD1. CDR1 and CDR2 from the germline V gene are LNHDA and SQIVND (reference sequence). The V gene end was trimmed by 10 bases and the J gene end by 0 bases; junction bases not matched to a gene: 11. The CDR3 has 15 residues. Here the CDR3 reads CATSNWDSMNTEAFF. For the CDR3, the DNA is TGTGCCACCAGCAACTGGGACAGCATGAACACTGAAGCTTTCTTT.

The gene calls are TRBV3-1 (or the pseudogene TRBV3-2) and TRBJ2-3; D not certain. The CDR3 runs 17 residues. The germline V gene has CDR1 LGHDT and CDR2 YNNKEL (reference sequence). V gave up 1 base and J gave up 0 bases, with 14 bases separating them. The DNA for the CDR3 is TGTGCCAGCAGCCAAGTAATTGAGGCTACTAGCACAGATACGCAGTATTTT. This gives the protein CASSQVIEATSTDTQYF.

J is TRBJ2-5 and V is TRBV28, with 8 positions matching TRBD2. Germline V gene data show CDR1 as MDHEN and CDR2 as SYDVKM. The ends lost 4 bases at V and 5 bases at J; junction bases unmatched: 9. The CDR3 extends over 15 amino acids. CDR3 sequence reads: CASSYGSGSRETQYF. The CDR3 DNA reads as TGTGCCAGCAGTTATGGGAGCGGGAGCCGGGAGACCCAGTACTTC.

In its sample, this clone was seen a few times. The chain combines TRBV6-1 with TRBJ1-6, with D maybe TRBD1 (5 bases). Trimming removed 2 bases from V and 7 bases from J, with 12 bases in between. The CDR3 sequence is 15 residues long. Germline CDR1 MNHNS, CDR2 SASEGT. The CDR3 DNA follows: TGTGCCAGCAGTGAAAGGAGGGGACCGAATTCACCCCTCCACTTT. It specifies CASSERRGPNSPLHF.

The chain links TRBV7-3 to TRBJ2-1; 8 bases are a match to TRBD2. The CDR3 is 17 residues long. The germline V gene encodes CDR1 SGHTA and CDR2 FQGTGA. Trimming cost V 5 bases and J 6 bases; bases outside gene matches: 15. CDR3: CASSPRTGTSTVNEQFF. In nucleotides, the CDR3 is TGTGCCAGCAGCCCCAGAACCGGGACTAGTACTGTCAATGAGCAGTTCTTC.

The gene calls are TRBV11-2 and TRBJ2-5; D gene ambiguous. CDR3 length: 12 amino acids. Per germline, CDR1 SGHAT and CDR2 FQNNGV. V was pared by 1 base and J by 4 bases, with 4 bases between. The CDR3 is CASSLVLETQYF. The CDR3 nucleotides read TGTGCCAGCAGCTTAGTATTAGAGACCCAGTACTTC.

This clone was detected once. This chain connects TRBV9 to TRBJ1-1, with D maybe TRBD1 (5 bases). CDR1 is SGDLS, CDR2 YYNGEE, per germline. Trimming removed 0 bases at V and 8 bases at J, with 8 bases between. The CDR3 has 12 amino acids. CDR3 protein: CASSVDWGEAFF. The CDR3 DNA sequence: TGTGCCAGCAGCGTAGATTGGGGCGAAGCTTTCTTT.

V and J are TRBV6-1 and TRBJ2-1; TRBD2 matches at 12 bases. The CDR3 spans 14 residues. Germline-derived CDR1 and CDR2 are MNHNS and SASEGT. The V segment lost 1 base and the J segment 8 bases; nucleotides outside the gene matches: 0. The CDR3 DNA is TGTGCCAGCAGTGAAGGACTAGCGGGGGATGAGCAGTTCTTC. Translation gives CASSEGLAGDEQFF.

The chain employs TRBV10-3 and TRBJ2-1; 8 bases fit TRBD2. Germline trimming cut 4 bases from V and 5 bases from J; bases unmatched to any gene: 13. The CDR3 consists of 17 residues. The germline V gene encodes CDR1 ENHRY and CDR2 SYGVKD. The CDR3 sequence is CAISVEGLAGVNNEQFF. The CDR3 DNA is TGTGCCATCAGTGTTGAGGGGCTAGCGGGCGTAAACAATGAGCAGTTCTTC.

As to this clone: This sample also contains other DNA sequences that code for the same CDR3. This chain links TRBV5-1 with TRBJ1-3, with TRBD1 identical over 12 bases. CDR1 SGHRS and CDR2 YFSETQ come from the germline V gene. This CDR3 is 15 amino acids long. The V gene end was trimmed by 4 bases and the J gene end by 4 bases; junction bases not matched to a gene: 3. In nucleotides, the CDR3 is TGCGCCAGCAGCCCCGGGACAGGGGGCGGAAACACCATATATTTT. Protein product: CASSPGTGGGNTIYF.

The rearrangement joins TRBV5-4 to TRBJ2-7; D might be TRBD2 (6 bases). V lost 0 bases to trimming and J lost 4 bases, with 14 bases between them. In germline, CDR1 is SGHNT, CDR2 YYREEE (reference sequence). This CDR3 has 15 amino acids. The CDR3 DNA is TGTGCCAGCAGCTTGGGGACTATCATGTCGTACGAGCAGTACTTC. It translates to CASSLGTIMSYEQYF. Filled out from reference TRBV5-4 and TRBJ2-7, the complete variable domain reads ETGVTQSPTHLIKTRGQQVTLRCSSQSGHNTVSWYQQALGQGPQFIFQYYREEENGRGNFPPRFSGLQFPNYSSELNVNALELDDSALYLCASSLGTIMSYEQYFGPGTRLTVT.

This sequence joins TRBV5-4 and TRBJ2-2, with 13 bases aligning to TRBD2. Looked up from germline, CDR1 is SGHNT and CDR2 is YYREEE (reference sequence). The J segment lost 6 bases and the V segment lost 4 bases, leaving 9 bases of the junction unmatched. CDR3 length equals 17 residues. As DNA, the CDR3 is TGTGCCAGCAGCCTCCCCGGACTAGCGGGAGCTGCCGGGGAGCTGTTTTTT. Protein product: CASSLPGLAGAAGELFF.